The clone carrying this T cell receptor (beta chain) was recorded a few times. No antigen is known for it. The sample is drawn from a study of T cells in Graves' hyperthyroidism and ophthalmopathy. Regarding the study as a whole: Separation of ophthalmopathy from stable hyperthyroidism was achieved by a 13 V-J model.

V lost 5 bases and J 2 bases, leaving 15 bases between the germline ends. Germline CDR1 MGHRA, CDR2 YSYEKL. The CDR3 totals 15 residues. Authors of the study amplified TCR beta CDR3 regions from RNA transcripts. Using the HTBI primer set, a first-round RT-PCR was run on the TCR CDR3. TCRdb analysed the multiplex PCR reads with MiXCR anew, one entry per CDR3 protein. The repertoire holds about 400,000 distinct CDR3 sequences, 15% to 18% seen once, with around 7% in the top ten. The clonotype comes from a woman aged 18-29 years with Graves' hyperthyroidism. The source material was blood. The V gene is TRBV4-1, the J gene TRBJ1-2; D unresolved. The CDR3 region has the DNA TGCGCCAGCAGCTCTCCCCTGGCCGGAAACTATGGCTACACCTTC. Protein: CASSSPLAGNYGYTF.